These 21 T cell receptor beta chains were all obtained from the same sample, sequenced in a study of blood T cell repertoires in COVID-19. The method was immunoSEQ multiplex PCR; TCRdb's version includes in-frame clones alone and lacks a portion of them. Of nearly 95,000 clones in the sample, around 87% were seen once. Sequencing was performed on peripheral blood. These receptors were taken from an elderly woman with acute or convalescent COVID-19.

The chain combines TRBV27 with TRBJ1-1, with 7 bases lining up with TRBD1. The CDR3 totals 14 residues. Germline V gene sequence: CDR1 MNHEY, CDR2 SMNVEV (reference sequence). V was pared by 6 bases and J by 3 bases, with 7 bases of the junction left unmatched. The CDR3 spells CASRLTGVDTEAFF. Written as DNA, the CDR3 is TGTGCCAGCAGGCTTACAGGGGTTGACACTGAAGCTTTCTTT.

The rearrangement joins TRBV7-8 to TRBJ1-2; no clear D. V was shortened by 3 bases and J by 4 bases, with 15 bases between the two germline ends. Germline V gene data show CDR1 as SGHVS and CDR2 as FQNEAQ. CDR3 length equals 15 residues. The CDR3 DNA reads as TGTGCCAGCAGCTTTTCTCCGGGTGGTTCCTATGGCTACACCTTC. Its translation: CASSFSPGGSYGYTF.

The V and J genes are TRBV24-1 and TRBJ2-3; 10 bases map to TRBD2. J was trimmed by 4 bases and V by 3 bases; bases with no gene match: 3. The CDR3 contains 15 residues. Germline V gives CDR1 KGHDR, CDR2 SFDVKD. In DNA, the CDR3 is TGTGCCACCAGTGATCCCAGCGGGGGGGCAGATACGCAGTATTTT. Protein product: CATSDPSGGADTQYF.

V gene TRBV7-8 combines with J gene TRBJ2-1, with TRBD2 matching 7 bases. J lost 3 bases, V lost 3 bases, and 11 bases had no gene match. The CDR3 extends over 17 amino acids. CDR1 SGHVS and CDR2 FQNEAQ come from the germline V gene. CDR3 sequence reads: CASSFKPPGTNYNEQFF. The CDR3 bases are TGTGCCAGCAGCTTCAAGCCACCAGGGACTAACTACAATGAGCAGTTCTTC.

The gene calls are TRBV11-2 and TRBJ1-2; 7 bases map to TRBD1. This CDR3 comprises 14 residues. Germline V gene data show CDR1 as SGHAT and CDR2 as FQNNGV. Germline trimming cut 3 bases from V and 2 bases from J; bases unmatched to any gene: 3. The CDR3 sequence is CASSFQDRNYGYTF. The CDR3 DNA is TGTGCCAGCAGCTTCCAGGACAGGAACTATGGCTACACCTTC.

The chain joins TRBV29-1 to TRBJ1-1, with D possibly being TRBD1 (5 bases). The CDR3 is 12 amino acids. Trimming left V 3 bases short and J 5 bases short, with 10 bases between. In germline, CDR1 is SQVTM, CDR2 ANQGSEA. As DNA, the CDR3 is TGCAGCGTTGACAGGGCGAGGACTGAAGCTTTCTTT. It translates to CSVDRARTEAFF.

This chain links TRBV27 with TRBJ1-1; D is possibly TRBD1 (5 bases). V was clipped by 2 bases and J by 5 bases, with 15 bases between them. Germline values: CDR1 MNHEY, CDR2 SMNVEV (reference sequence). CDR3 length: 15 residues. CDR3 bases: TGTGCCAGCAGTTTAGATGGTTGGGGGGAAACTGAAGCTTTCTTT. It is translated as CASSLDGWGETEAFF.

The J gene is TRBJ2-1, the V gene TRBV19; D is possibly TRBD2 (6 bases). The V end was cut by 6 bases, the J end by 3 bases, with 12 bases between. Germline V CDR1 and CDR2: LNHDA, SQIVND (reference sequence). The CDR3 sequence is 14 residues long. The CDR3 reads CASRPGLNYNEQFF. The CDR3 nucleotides read TGTGCCAGTAGGCCGGGACTTAACTACAATGAGCAGTTCTTC.

The chain combines TRBV3-1 (or the pseudogene TRBV3-2) with TRBJ1-6; no clear D gene. The CDR3 has 14 residues. Germline-derived CDR1 and CDR2 are LGHDT and YNNKEL (reference sequence). Trimming removed 1 base at V and 10 bases at J, with 11 bases between. CDR3: CASSQVGRESPLHF. CDR3 sequence (DNA): TGTGCCAGCAGCCAAGTAGGGAGGGAATCACCCCTCCACTTT.

This clone was seen a single time. J is TRBJ2-1 and V is TRBV19, with 7 bases that match TRBD2. V trimming: 5 bases; J trimming: 5 bases; junction bases outside the gene matches: 6. The germline CDR1 and CDR2 sequences are LNHDA and SQIVND (reference sequence). This CDR3 is built from 14 residues. CDR3 residues: CASSLSGDHNEQFF. The CDR3 DNA sequence: TGTGCCAGTAGTCTAAGCGGGGACCACAATGAGCAGTTCTTC.

The rearrangement links TRBV7-8 to TRBJ1-5; weak D call: TRBD1 (6 bases). V lost 5 bases, J lost 1 base, and 9 bases lay in between. The germline CDR1 and CDR2 sequences are SGHVS and FQNEAQ. This CDR3 has 14 amino acids. CDR3 protein: CASSTGGSNQPQHF. CDR3 nucleotides: TGTGCCAGCAGCACGGGGGGCAGCAATCAGCCCCAGCATTTT.

This clone was seen only once. V and J are TRBV6-2 or TRBV6-3 and TRBJ2-1; 7 bases are a match to TRBD1. Germline V CDR1 and CDR2: MNHEY, SVGEGT. The CDR3 loop spans 21 amino acids. V lost 0 bases to trimming and J lost 8 bases; unmatched junction nucleotides: 25. In DNA, the CDR3 is TGTGCCAGCAGTTACTCCTATATCAGACAGGGAGTGGGTATGAGTTACGATGAGCAGTTCTTC. Translation: CASSYSYIRQGVGMSYDEQFF.

This sequence joins TRBV4-1 and TRBJ2-3, with TRBD2 identical over 14 bases. This CDR3 has 18 residues. Germline CDR1 reads MGHRA; CDR2 reads YSYEKL. J gave up 1 base and V 4 bases, and 7 bases lay outside the gene matches. CDR3 bases: TGCGCCAGCAGCCTTGGACTAGCGGGGGGACGCGGCACAGATACGCAGTATTTT. This sequence encodes CASSLGLAGGRGTDTQYF.

This clone has a single count. The rearrangement links TRBV3-1 (or the pseudogene TRBV3-2) to TRBJ1-1; D possibly corresponds to TRBD1 (5 bases). The CDR3 is made up of 13 amino acids. From germline, CDR1 is LGHDT and CDR2 YNNKEL (reference sequence). The V end was cut by 5 bases, the J end by 1 base, with 8 bases between. The CDR3 nucleotides read TGTGCCAGCAGCTCCACAGGGAACACTGAAGCTTTCTTT. It encodes CASSSTGNTEAFF.

The chain has TRBV15 and TRBJ1-2; possible D gene TRBD1, 6 bases. The ends were cut back, 6 bases at V and 4 bases at J, with 15 bases in the middle. Germline V gene data show CDR1 as LNHNV and CDR2 as YYDKDF (reference sequence). The CDR3 totals 14 residues. This CDR3 reads CATSPAGGSYGYTF. Written as DNA, the CDR3 is TGTGCCACCAGTCCAGCGGGGGGCAGCTATGGCTACACCTTC.

In nucleotides, the CDR3 is TGTGCCAGCAGGCGGACACCCCTCTCTGGAAACACCATATATTTT. Translating it yields CASRRTPLSGNTIYF. V usage is TRBV6-5 and J usage is TRBJ1-3; D is perhaps TRBD1 (5 bases). This CDR3 contains 15 residues. Germline CDR1 and CDR2: MNHEY and SVGAGI. V was trimmed by 6 bases and J by 0 bases, leaving 12 bases between them.

The chain links TRBV6-5 to TRBJ1-5, with no clear D. V lost 7 bases, J lost 3 bases, and 13 bases lay in between. This CDR3 region has 14 residues. CDR1 and CDR2 (germline): MNHEY, SVGAGI. CDR3 DNA sequence: TGTGCCAGCAACTCGGGAGCTTCCAATCAGCCCCAGCATTTT. It encodes CASNSGASNQPQHF.

The chain recombines TRBV14 with TRBJ2-3; 7 bases agree with TRBD1. Germline V gene lookup returns CDR1 SGHDN and CDR2 FVKESK. The CDR3 consists of 17 residues. Losses at the gene ends were 2 bases for V and 0 bases for J; bases not matched to a gene: 8. CDR3 residues: CASSQIKGAKSTDTQYF. The DNA for the CDR3 is TGTGCCAGCAGCCAAATCAAGGGGGCAAAAAGCACAGATACGCAGTATTTT.

This chain joins TRBV18 and TRBJ2-1; maybe TRBD2 (6 bases). The germline V and J ends were trimmed by 3 bases and 5 bases, with 17 bases remaining between them. CDR1 is KGHSH, CDR2 LQKENI, per germline. The CDR3 sequence is 16 residues long. The CDR3 coding sequence is TGTGCCAGCTCACCGGGAACACCGGGAGTTAACAATGAGCAGTTCTTC. Amino acids: CASSPGTPGVNNEQFF.

The chain couples TRBV1 to TRBJ2-4; TRBD2 is the table's D call and was not checked against the DNA. TRBV1 is described as a pseudogene. The CDR3 length is 17 residues. Here the CDR3 reads CTSSQQDRRGGLNIQYF. CDR3 in DNA: TGCACCAGCAGCCAGCAAGACCGGCGGGGGGGCCTTAACATTCAGTACTTC.

The chain joins TRBV5-1 to TRBJ2-2, with 9 bases fitting TRBD1. This CDR3 comprises 15 residues. Trimming cost V 6 bases and J 4 bases; bases outside gene matches: 7. Germline V gene sequence: CDR1 SGHRS, CDR2 YFSETQ. CDR3 sequence reads: CASTLGTGSTGELFF. Here the CDR3 DNA reads TGCGCCAGCACCCTGGGGACAGGGAGCACCGGGGAGCTGTTTTTT.